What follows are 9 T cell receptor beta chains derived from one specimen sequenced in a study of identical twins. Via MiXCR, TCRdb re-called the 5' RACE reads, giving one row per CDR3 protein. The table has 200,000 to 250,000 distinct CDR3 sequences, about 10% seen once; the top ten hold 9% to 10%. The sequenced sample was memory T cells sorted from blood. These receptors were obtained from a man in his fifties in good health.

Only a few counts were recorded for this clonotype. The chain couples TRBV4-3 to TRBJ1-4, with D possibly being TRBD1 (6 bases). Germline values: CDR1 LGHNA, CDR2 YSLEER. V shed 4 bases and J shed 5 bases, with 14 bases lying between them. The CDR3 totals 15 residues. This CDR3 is CASSPSDSPNEKLFF. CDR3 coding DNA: TGCGCCAGCAGCCCCTCGGACAGCCCGAATGAAAAACTGTTTTTT.

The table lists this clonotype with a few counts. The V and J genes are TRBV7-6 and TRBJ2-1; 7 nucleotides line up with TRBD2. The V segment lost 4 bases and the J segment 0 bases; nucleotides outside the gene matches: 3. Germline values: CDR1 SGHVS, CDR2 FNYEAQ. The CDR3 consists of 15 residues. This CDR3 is CASSYERGSYNEQFF. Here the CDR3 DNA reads TGTGCCAGCAGCTATGAGCGGGGCTCCTACAATGAGCAGTTCTTC.

As DNA, the CDR3 is TGTGCCAGCAGCTTGGATCCAACTAGCACAGATACGCAGTATTTT. Encoded protein: CASSLDPTSTDTQYF. The chain combines TRBV5-4 with TRBJ2-3; D gene uncertain. From germline, CDR1 is SGHNT and CDR2 YYREEE (reference sequence). Trimming took 0 bases from V and 0 from J, leaving 8 bases between them. The CDR3 has 15 amino acids.

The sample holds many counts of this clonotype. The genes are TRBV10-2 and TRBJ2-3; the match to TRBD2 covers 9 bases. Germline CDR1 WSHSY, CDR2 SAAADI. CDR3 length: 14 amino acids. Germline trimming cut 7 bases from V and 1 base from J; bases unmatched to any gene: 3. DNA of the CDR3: TGCGCCAGCAAGGTAGCGGGGGGCACAGATACGCAGTATTTT. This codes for CASKVAGGTDTQYF.

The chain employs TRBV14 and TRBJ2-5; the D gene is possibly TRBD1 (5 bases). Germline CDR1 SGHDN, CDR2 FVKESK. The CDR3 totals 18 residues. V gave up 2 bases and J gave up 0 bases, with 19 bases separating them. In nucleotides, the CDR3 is TGTGCCAGCAGCCAACCCTCGGCGACAGAGAGTTACCAAGAGACCCAGTACTTC. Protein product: CASSQPSATESYQETQYF.

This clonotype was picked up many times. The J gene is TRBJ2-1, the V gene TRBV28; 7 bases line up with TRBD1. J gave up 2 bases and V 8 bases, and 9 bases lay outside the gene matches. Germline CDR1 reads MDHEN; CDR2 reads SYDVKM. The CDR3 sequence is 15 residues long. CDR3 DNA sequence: TGTGCCAGCCGGGCTAGACAGGGAGCCTACAATGAGCAGTTCTTC. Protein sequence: CASRARQGAYNEQFF.

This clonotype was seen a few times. CDR3 region: CASSYSKGGNTEAFF. In DNA, the CDR3 is TGTGCCAGCAGTTACTCTAAGGGCGGGAACACTGAAGCTTTCTTT. The chain links TRBV6-5 to TRBJ1-1, with D hard to call. The CDR3 contains 15 residues. Germline V gives CDR1 MNHEY, CDR2 SVGAGI. V was pared by 0 bases and J by 1 base, with 9 bases between.

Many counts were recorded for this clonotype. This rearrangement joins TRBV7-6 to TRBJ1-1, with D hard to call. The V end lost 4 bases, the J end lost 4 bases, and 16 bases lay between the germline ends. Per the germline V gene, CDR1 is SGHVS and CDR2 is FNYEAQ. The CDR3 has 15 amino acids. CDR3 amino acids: CASSSGAKAGTEAFF. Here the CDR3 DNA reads TGTGCCAGCAGCTCCGGCGCTAAGGCGGGCACTGAAGCTTTCTTT. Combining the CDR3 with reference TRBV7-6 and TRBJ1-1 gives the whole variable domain GAGVSQSPRYKVTKRGQDVALRCDPISGHVSLYWYRQALGQGPEFLTYFNYEAQQDKSGLPNDRFSAERPEGSISTLTIQRTEQRDSAMYRCASSSGAKAGTEAFFGQGTRLTVV.

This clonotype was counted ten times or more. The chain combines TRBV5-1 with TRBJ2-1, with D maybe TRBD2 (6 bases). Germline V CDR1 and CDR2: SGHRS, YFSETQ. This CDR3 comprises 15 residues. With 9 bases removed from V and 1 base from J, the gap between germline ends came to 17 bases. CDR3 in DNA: TGCGCCACTACCCCTGCCGGGGGATCCTACAATGAGCAGTTCTTC. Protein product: CATTPAGGSYNEQFF.